This record concerns one T cell receptor beta chain sequence. This receptor's antigen is unknown. There are no base qualities to consult, and no much larger clone falls within one base. The method was the immunoSEQ multiplex PCR assay. To provide template for TCR sequencing, every sample had RNA extracted and reverse transcribed into cDNA. First-strand cDNA was synthesized using SuperScript III with a 2:1 mix of oligo-dT and random hexamers. Amplification bias was assessed with a synthetic immune receptor repertoire, and residual bias was removed computationally. Per the authors' processing: After raw reads were preprocessed to remove errors, the CDR3 was defined following IMGT conventions as running from the conserved cysteine to phenylalanine. Clonality was calculated as 1 minus Shannon entropy normalized by log2 of the number of productive unique TCRs. CD4 or CD8 identity of scalp clones was inferred by cross-referencing scalp TCRbeta sequences with sorted blood CD4 and CD8 repertoires. Imported from immuneACCESS, the table was reduced by TCRdb to in-frame sequences with V and J called. These copies leave out some clones; in studies compared against another copy, an unresolved V gene accounts for under half, and the cause of the remainder is not known. V and J calls and clone size are copied from that table; D and trimming were computed from the DNA. The sample contains approximately 58,000 clones, roughly 40% of them found a single time. Roughly half of the sample is in the top ten clones.

Peripheral blood and lesional scalp punch biopsies were obtained from patients with alopecia areata. PBMCs were isolated by density centrifugation and stained for CD3, CD4 and CD8, and CD4+ and CD8+ T cells were sorted on a FACSAria. As part of a multicenter biomarker study, untreated alopecia areata patients were recruited. For roughly 5 biomarker-study patients, blood CD8+ T cells were further sorted into NKG2D-low and NKG2D-high fractions. The data originate from a study of CD8+ T cells in alopecia areata (dated by TCRdb to 2017 to 2018). Regarding the study in general: To study T cell clonal expansion in alopecia areata, the researchers applied high-throughput TCRbeta sequencing to both the C3H/HeJ mouse model and human patients. In humans, TCRbeta sequencing was performed on scalp tissue and on sorted CD4+ and CD8+ peripheral blood T cells from healthy controls and from patients with patchy or totalis/universalis alopecia areata. Scalp clonality was compared across normal scalp (n=4), patchy alopecia areata scalp (n=8), and alopecia totalis/universalis scalp (n=8). The RNA source kit depended on sample type: the PAXgene miRNA kit for fixed scalp, the miRNeasy kit for PBMCs, and the RNeasy kit for mouse skin. immunoSEQ multiplex PCR using 35 Vbeta forward primers and 13 Jbeta reverse primers was used to amplify TCRbeta CDR3 regions. Study-wide findings and limitations: Compared with mice, TCR sequences shared between patients were less clear, possibly partly because of HLA diversity across the patient population. Higher clonality and more expanded CD8+ clones were observed in lesional scalp than in normal scalp, particularly in alopecia totalis/universalis, a finding suggestive of antigenic drive. Scalp TCR repertoire analysis is complicated because resident alphabeta T cells in normal human skin are also sequenced, whereas mouse skin is dominated by gammadelta T cells.

The junction shows trimming of 4 bases on V and 3 bases on J, and the gene matches do not reach 3 bases of it. Taken from cysteine to phenylalanine, the CDR3 has 14 residues. The kept DNA is CDR3 alone, 42 bases in frame from the first base. Sequences SGHRS (CDR1) and YFSETQ (CDR2) are obtained from the germline V gene. The sample comprised NKG2D-low CD8+ T cells sorted from blood. The cell subset or site label on this specimen signifies: sorted CD8+ NKG2D-low blood T cells. The rearranged chain carries TRBV5-1 and TRBJ2-1, with 8 bases matching TRBD1. The TCR comes from a human donor with alopecia areata. The CDR3 corresponds to CASSKGQDYNEQFF. The bases are TGCGCCAGCAGCAAGGGACAGGACTACAATGAGCAGTTCTTC.